The T cell receptor (beta chain) described here comes from a study of high-grade serous ovarian cancer treatment subgroups. Some clones are missing from TCRdb's copy, which holds only in-frame ones; the method was immunoSEQ multiplex PCR. The data show some 4,000 clones, approximately 71% seen once. Tumor samples were obtained before definitive surgery or chemotherapy. CDR1 SGDLS and CDR2 YYNGEE come from the germline V gene. The CDR3 extends over 15 amino acids. V trimming: 4 bases; J trimming: 4 bases; junction bases outside the gene matches: 6. The origin of this receptor is a human donor with high-grade serous ovarian cancer. The rearrangement uses TRBV9 and TRBJ2-3; TRBD1 matches at 10 bases. The sample comprised tumor tissue. CDR3 sequence: CASSPWTGGADTQYF. As DNA, the CDR3 is TGTGCCAGCAGCCCCTGGACAGGGGGGGCAGATACGCAGTATTTT.